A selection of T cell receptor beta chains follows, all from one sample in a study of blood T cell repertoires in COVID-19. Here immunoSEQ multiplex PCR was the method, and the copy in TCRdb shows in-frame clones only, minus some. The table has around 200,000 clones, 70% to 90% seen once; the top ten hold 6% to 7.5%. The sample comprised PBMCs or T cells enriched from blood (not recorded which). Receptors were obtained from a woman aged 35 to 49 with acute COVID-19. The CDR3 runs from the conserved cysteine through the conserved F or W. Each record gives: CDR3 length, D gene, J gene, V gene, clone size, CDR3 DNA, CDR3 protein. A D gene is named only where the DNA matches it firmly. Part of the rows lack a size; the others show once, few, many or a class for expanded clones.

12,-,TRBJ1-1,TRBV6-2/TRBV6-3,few,TGTGCCAGCAGCCTCGGGGACACTGAAGCTTTCTTT,CASSLGDTEAFF
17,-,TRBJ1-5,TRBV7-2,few,TGTGCCAGCAGCCGGGCTGTATCGAGGGGAGGAAATCAGCCCCAGCATTTT,CASSRAVSRGGNQPQHF
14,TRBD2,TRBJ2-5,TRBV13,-,TGTGCCAGCAGCATAGGACGGGGGGGCCGGACCCAGTACTTC,CASSIGRGGRTQYF
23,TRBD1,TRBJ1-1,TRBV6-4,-,TGTGCCAGCAGTGACTCGTTTGAACTCCCTTTGCGGAACAGGGGAGCCTGGAACACTGAAGCTTTCTTT,CASSDSFELPLRNRGAWNTEAFF
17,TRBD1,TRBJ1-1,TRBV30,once,TGTGCCTGGAGTGTAAATCGACAGGGGAGGGTTGGGACTGAAGCTTTCTTT,CAWSVNRQGRVGTEAFF
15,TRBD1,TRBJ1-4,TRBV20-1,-,TGCAGTGCTAGTTCGGGACAGGGGGCATTGGAAAAACTGTTTTTT,CSASSGQGALEKLFF
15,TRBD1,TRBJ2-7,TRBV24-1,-,TGTGCCACCAGTGAAACGACAGGGGCTGTTGGCGAGCAGTACTTC,CATSETTGAVGEQYF
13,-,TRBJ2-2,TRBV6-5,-,TGTGCCAGCTCTCGCGGAGAGACCGGGGAGCTGTTTTTT,CASSRGETGELFF
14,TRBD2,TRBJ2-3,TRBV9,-,TGTGCCAGCAGCGTAGAAGCGGGGGGGCACGTTAAGTATTTT,CASSVEAGGHVKYF
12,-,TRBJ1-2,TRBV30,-,TGTGCCTGGAGTGTACGAGGGTGGGGCTACACCTTC,CAWSVRGWGYTF
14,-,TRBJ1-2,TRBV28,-,TGTGCCAGCAGTCCCCGGGTTTTCGACTATGGCTACACCTTC,CASSPRVFDYGYTF
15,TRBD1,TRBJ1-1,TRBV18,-,TGTGCCAGCTCACCCACATCACAGGGGGGCACTGAAGCTTTCTTT,CASSPTSQGGTEAFF
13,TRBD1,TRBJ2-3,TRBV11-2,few,TGTGCCAGCACCCGGACAGGGCCAGATACGCAGTATTTT,CASTRTGPDTQYF
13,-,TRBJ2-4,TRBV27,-,TGTGCCAGCAGTGGCCCGCATGGAAACATTCAGTACTTC,CASSGPHGNIQYF
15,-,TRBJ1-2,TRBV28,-,TGTGCCAGCAGTATTCCCGGGACACAGAACTATGGCTACACCTTC,CASSIPGTQNYGYTF
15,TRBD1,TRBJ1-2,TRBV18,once,TGTGCCAGCTCAATGGGACAGGCCTCAACCTATGGCTACACCTTC,CASSMGQASTYGYTF